This section outlines one T cell receptor beta chain sequence together with its context. The sample originates from a study of blood T cell repertoires in COVID-19. Trimming stripped 6 bases from V and 2 bases from J, with 16 bases between. The CDR3 contains 15 residues. Germline lookup yields CDR1 MNHEY and CDR2 SVGAGI. Profiling relied on immunoSEQ multiplex PCR, and the TCRdb table lists in-frame clones only, not all of them. Here the sample spans around 500,000 clones, about nine tenths being singletons. Sequencing was done on a sample of PBMCs or T cells enriched from blood (not recorded which). This sequence joins TRBV6-5 and TRBJ1-2; D is unresolved. The source of this sequence is a woman aged 60-75 years who had recovered from COVID-19. The CDR3 reads CASRPQHGPNYGYTF. The CDR3, as DNA: TGTGCCAGCAGGCCGCAACATGGCCCAAACTATGGCTACACCTTC.